This T cell receptor (beta chain) was identified during a study of blood T cells in healthy people across ages. PCR was performed a second time for about 7 to 11 cycles using a sample-barcoded 5' primer and a J-beta primer mix. In TCRdb, the 5' RACE reads were re-called with MiXCR into one record per CDR3 protein. The sample lists approximately 730,000 distinct CDR3 sequences; less than 70% were seen once. CDR3 length: 14 amino acids. Germline V CDR1 and CDR2: SGHAT, FQDESV (reference sequence). Trimming stripped 5 bases from V and 0 bases from J, with 10 bases between. V and J are TRBV11-1 and TRBJ1-1, with D hard to call. The sequenced material came from blood. This receptor was obtained from a man at least 80 years old in good health. The CDR3 here is CASSLSSMNTEAFF. CDR3 in DNA: TGTGCCAGCAGCCTATCCAGCATGAACACTGAAGCTTTCTTT.